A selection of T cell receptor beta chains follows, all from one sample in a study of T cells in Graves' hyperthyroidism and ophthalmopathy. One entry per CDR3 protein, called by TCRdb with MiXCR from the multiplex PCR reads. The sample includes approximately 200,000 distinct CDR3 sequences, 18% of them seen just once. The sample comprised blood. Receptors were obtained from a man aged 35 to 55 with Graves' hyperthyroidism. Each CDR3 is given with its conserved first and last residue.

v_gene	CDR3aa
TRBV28	CASTSGILSYEQYF
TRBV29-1	CSVTPGQGTGELFF
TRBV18	CASSPSRNNEQFF
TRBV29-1	CSGGWAGYEQFF
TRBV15	CATSWSTTLNEQFF
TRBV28	CASSFGTRIDNEQFF
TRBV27	CASARDRVSYEQYF
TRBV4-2	CASSRDSGGPEQFF
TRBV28	CASSFSEYPNQPQHF
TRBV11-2	CASSLGSGRLTDTQYF
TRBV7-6	CASSLAERNEQFF
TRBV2	CASQGAGNTEAFF
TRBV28	CASNPGTGISPLHF
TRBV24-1	CATKGHPGTQYF
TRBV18	CASSRDRFRQPQHF
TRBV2	CASTKEAGGQDTQYF
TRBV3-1	CASSQGRGVSTDTQYF
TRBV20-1	CSATSFKQGAYEQYF
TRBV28	CASRRQGGNQPQHF
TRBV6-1	CASLERSADTQYF
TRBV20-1	CSARAPTALRYNEQFF